The 10 T cell receptor beta chains below were found in one sample sequenced in a study of molecular identifiers for immune sequencing clone quantification. MiXCR, applied by TCRdb to the PCR reads, yields one record per CDR3 protein. The sample records under 600,000 distinct CDR3 sequences, roughly 23% being singletons. Sequenced: naive CD8+ T cells from blood, with Jurkat cell RNA spiked in. Subset in this sample: FACS-sorted CD8+CD4-CCR7+CD45RA+ naive T cells. These receptors originate from a human donor in good health. Some libraries in this study had Jurkat cell RNA spiked in.

This clonotype was counted many times. The CDR3 spells CASSLSGGPNEQYF. CDR3 nucleotides: TGTGCCAGCAGCCTCAGCGGGGGCCCGAACGAGCAGTACTTC. This sequence joins TRBV7-2 and TRBJ2-7; TRBD2 matches 8 bases. Germline CDR1 is SGHTA and CDR2 is FQGNSA. Trimming cost V 5 bases and J 5 bases; bases outside gene matches: 8. The CDR3 spans 14 residues.

Ten or more counts support this clonotype. The rearrangement joins TRBV20-1 to TRBJ2-5, with a tentative D call TRBD2 (5 bases). The ends were cut back, 3 bases at V and 5 bases at J, with 13 bases in the middle. The CDR3 totals 13 residues. CDR1 DFQATT and CDR2 SNEGSKA come from the germline V gene (reference sequence). CDR3 protein: CSARSGKEETQYF. The CDR3 DNA follows: TGCAGTGCTAGGAGCGGAAAAGAGGAGACCCAGTACTTC.

This clonotype was seen many times. The chain combines TRBV5-5 with TRBJ2-3; possible D gene TRBD2, 6 bases. CDR1 SGHKS and CDR2 YYEKEE come from the germline V gene (reference sequence). The CDR3 totals 15 residues. V dropped 4 bases and J dropped 6 bases, with 18 bases sitting between them. CDR3 DNA sequence: TGTGCCAGCAGCGGGAGCGGGCGGGGTCTGGATACGCAGTATTTT. Encoded protein: CASSGSGRGLDTQYF.

This clonotype was counted at least ten times. The chain joins TRBV19 to TRBJ2-3, with D possibly matching TRBD2 (5 bases). Trimming took 5 bases from V and 4 from J, leaving 16 bases between them. Germline lookup yields CDR1 LNHDA and CDR2 SQIVND (reference sequence). The CDR3 runs to 15 residues. The CDR3 is CASSPLGSSPDTQYF. CDR3 nucleotides: TGTGCCAGTAGTCCATTGGGGAGTTCCCCAGATACGCAGTATTTT.

As to this clonotype: One base away lies a much larger clone, so this may be a sequencing read error. The chain has TRBV6-2 or TRBV6-3 and TRBJ2-3, with unresolved D. CDR1 MNHEY and CDR2 SVGEGT come from the germline V gene. V was pared by 4 bases and J by 4 bases, with 12 bases between. The CDR3 has 14 amino acids. CDR3 nucleotide sequence: TGTGCCAGCAGTTCGCCCCTTGTCGCAGATACGCAGTATTTT. Translating gives CASSSPLVADTQYF.

This clonotype showed up just a few times. The rearrangement joins TRBV19 to TRBJ2-3; tentatively, D is TRBD2 (6 bases). The germline gives CDR1 LNHDA, CDR2 SQIVND (reference sequence). The CDR3 contains 13 residues. V was shortened by 2 bases and J by 4 bases, with 7 bases between the two germline ends. CDR3 loop: CASSIRESDTQYF. The CDR3 DNA follows: TGTGCCAGTAGTATACGGGAGTCAGATACGCAGTATTTT.

There are a few counts of this clonotype. The V and J genes are TRBV11-2 and TRBJ1-1; no firm D call. V dropped 3 bases and J dropped 1 base, with 9 bases sitting between them. The CDR3 loop spans 14 amino acids. Germline V lookup: CDR1 SGHAT, CDR2 FQNNGV. The CDR3: CASSFLDGNTEAFF. The CDR3 DNA reads as TGTGCCAGCAGCTTCCTGGACGGGAACACTGAAGCTTTCTTT.

Note on this clonotype: A much larger clone lies one base from this, so it may be a read error. CDR3 in DNA: TGTGCCAGAAGACTGGGTGTCGGCAATCAGCCCCAGCATTTT. Protein: CARRLGVGNQPQHF. The chain carries TRBV27 and TRBJ1-5; D is uncertain. From germline, CDR1 is MNHEY and CDR2 SMNVEV (reference sequence). The CDR3 runs 14 residues. Trimming left V 9 bases short and J 2 bases short, with 14 bases between.

The V gene is TRBV19, the J gene TRBJ2-7; tentatively, D is TRBD1 (5 bases). Trimming pared 5 bases from V and 5 bases from J, leaving 16 bases between. There are 14 residues in the CDR3. Germline V CDR1 and CDR2: LNHDA, SQIVND (reference sequence). CDR3 sequence: CASSEIQGVHEQYF. Here the CDR3 DNA reads TGTGCCAGTAGTGAAATCCAGGGTGTCCACGAGCAGTACTTC.

This clonotype was detected only a few times. The chain recombines TRBV5-1 with TRBJ2-5, with D possibly called TRBD1 or TRBD2 (5 bases each). This CDR3 spans 15 amino acids. Germline V CDR1 and CDR2: SGHRS, YFSETQ. V lost 0 bases to trimming and J lost 5 bases, with 14 bases between them. The CDR3 bases are TGCGCCAGCAGCTTGGCCGGGGCTGTGCGGGAGACCCAGTACTTC. This gives the protein CASSLAGAVRETQYF.